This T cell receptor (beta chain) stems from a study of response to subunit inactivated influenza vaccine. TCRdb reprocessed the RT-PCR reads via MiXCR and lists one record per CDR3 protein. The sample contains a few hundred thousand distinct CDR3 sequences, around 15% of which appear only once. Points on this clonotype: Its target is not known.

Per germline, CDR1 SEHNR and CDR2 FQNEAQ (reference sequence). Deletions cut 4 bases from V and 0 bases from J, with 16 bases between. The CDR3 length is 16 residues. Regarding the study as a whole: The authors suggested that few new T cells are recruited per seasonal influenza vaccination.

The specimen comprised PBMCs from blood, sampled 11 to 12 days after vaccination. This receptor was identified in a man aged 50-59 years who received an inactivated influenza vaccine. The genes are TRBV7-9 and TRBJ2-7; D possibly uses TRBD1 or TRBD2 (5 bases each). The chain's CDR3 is CASSSPGQATSYEQYF. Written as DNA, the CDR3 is TGTGCCAGCAGCTCCCCGGGGCAGGCGACCTCCTACGAGCAGTACTTC.